This record looks at one T cell receptor beta chain sequence and its context. The antigen remains unidentified. The data were taken from a study of PD-1 blockade in classical Hodgkin lymphoma. Each of the patients experienced relapse following autologous stem cell transplantation, and their brentuximab vedotin exposure differed. CD4+ T cells were purified from thawed PBMCs by magnetic negative selection. Best response was recorded as complete response, partial response or progressive disease. Study-wide results and caveats: Before treatment, complete responders showed about the same diversity as newly diagnosed patients. Compared with baseline, CD4+ but not CD8+ TCR diversity had risen significantly by C4D1.

Here immunoSEQ multiplex PCR was the method, and the copy in TCRdb shows in-frame clones only, minus some. This repertoire shows 30,000 to 40,000 clones, about 93% found once; its top ten account for roughly 0.23%. V was shortened by 5 bases and J by 6 bases, with 12 bases between the two germline ends. Per germline, CDR1 MNHEY and CDR2 SVGAGI. The CDR3 contains 13 residues. The sequence was collected from a human donor with classical Hodgkin lymphoma. The sequencing here drew on CD4+ T cells from blood, taken at baseline. The J gene is TRBJ2-3, the V gene TRBV6-5; D tentatively fits TRBD1 or TRBD2 (5 bases each). The CDR3 loop reads CASSRGRADTQYF. The CDR3 DNA follows: TGTGCCAGCAGTCGGGGCCGGGCGGATACGCAGTATTTT.